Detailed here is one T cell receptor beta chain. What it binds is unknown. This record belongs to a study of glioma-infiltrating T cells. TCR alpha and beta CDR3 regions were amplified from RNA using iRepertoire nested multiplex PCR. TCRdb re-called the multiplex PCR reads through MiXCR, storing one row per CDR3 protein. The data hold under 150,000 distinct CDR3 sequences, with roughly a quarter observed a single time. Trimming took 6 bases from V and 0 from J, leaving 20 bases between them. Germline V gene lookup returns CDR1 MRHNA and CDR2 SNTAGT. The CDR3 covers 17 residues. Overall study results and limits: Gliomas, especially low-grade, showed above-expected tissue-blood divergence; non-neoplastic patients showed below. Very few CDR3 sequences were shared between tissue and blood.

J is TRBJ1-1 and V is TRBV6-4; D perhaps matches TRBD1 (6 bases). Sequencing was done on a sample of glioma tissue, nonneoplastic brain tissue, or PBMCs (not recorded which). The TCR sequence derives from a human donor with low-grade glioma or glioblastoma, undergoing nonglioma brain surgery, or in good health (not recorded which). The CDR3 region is CASSRRDFGGMNTEAFF. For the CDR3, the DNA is TGTGCCAGCAGCCGCCGGGACTTCGGGGGCATGAACACTGAAGCTTTCTTT.